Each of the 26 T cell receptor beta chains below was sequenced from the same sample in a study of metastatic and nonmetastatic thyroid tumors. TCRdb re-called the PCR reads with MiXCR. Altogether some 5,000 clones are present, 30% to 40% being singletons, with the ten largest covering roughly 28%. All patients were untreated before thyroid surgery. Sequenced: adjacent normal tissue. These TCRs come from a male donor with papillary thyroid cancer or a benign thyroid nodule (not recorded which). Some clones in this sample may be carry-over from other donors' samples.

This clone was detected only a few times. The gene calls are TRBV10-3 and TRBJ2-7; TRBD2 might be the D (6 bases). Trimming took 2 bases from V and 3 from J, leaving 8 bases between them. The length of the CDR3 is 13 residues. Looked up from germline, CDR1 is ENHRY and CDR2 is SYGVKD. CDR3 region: CAISEGSGYEQYF. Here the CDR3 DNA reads TGTGCCATCAGTGAGGGTAGCGGCTACGAGCAGTACTTC.

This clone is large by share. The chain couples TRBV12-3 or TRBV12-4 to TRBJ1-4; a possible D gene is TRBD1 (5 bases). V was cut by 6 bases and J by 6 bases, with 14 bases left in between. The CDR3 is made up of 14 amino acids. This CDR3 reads CASRQVGGHEKLFF. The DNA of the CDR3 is TGTGCCAGCAGGCAGGTGGGGGGTCATGAAAAACTGTTTTTT.

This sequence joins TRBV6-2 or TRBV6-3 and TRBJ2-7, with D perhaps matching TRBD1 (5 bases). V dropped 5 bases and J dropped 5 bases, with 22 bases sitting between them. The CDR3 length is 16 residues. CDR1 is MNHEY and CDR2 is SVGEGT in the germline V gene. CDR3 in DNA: TGTGCCAGCAGTCCCCTGGGCAGGGATAATCGAAACGAGCAGTACTTC. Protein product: CASSPLGRDNRNEQYF.

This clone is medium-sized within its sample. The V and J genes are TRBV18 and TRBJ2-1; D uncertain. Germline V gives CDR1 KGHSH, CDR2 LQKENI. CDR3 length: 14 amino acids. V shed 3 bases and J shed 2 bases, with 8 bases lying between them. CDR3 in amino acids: CASSPTQAYNEQFF. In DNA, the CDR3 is TGTGCCAGCTCACCCACGCAAGCCTACAATGAGCAGTTCTTC.

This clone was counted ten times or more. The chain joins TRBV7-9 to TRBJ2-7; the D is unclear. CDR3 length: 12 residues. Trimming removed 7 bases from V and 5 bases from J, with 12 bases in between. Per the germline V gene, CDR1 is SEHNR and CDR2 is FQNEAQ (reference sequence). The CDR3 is CASTSWEDEQYF. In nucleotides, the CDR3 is TGTGCCAGCACCAGTTGGGAAGACGAGCAGTACTTC.

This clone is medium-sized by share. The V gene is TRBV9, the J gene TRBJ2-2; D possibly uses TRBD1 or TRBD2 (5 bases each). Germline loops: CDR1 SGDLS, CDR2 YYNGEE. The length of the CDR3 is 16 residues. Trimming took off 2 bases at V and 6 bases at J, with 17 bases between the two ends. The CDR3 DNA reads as TGTGCCAGCAGCGTCGCCCCCGGTGGGGGTTCCGGGGAGCTGTTTTTT. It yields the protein CASSVAPGGGSGELFF. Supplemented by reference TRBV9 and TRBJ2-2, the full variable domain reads DSGVTQTPKHLITATGQRVTLRCSPRSGDLSVYWYQQSLDQGLQFLIQYYNGEERAKGNILERFSAQQFPDLHSELNLSSLELGDSALYFCASSVAPGGGSGELFFGEGSRLTVL.

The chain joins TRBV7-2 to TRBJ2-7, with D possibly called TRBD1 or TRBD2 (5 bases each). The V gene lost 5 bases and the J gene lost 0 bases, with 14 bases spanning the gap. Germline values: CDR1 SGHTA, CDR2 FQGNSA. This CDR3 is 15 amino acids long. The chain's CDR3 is CASSVRDRSSYEQYF. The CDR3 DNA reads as TGTGCCAGCAGCGTCCGGGACCGGAGCTCCTACGAGCAGTACTTC.

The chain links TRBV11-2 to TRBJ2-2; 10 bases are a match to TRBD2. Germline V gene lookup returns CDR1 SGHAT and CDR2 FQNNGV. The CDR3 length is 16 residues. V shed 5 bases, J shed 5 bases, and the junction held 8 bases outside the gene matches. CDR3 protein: CASSQKAGGTTGELFF. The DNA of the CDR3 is TGTGCCAGCAGCCAGAAAGCGGGAGGGACGACCGGGGAGCTGTTTTTT.

In DNA form, the CDR3 reads TGTGCCAGCAGCTTAGCTGAGTCTAACAATGAGCAGTTCTTC. This encodes CASSLAESNNEQFF. The rearrangement joins TRBV7-9 to TRBJ2-1; D gene ambiguous. The germline V gene encodes CDR1 SEHNR and CDR2 FQNEAQ (reference sequence). The CDR3 covers 14 residues. V lost 0 bases and J lost 5, with 8 bases in between.

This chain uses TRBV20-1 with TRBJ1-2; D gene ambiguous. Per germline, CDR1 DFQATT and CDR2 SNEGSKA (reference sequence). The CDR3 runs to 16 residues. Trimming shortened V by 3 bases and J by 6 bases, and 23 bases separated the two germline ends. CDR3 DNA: TGCAGTGCTAGGTCCATATTGGAGGGAATAGGAAATGGCTACACCTTC. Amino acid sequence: CSARSILEGIGNGYTF.

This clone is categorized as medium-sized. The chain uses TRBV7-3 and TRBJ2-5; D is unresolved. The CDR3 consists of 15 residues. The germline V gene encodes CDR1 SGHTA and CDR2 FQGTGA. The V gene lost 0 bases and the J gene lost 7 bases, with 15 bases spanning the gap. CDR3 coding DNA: TGTGCCAGCAGCTTAACAGATCGTTTTATGGCGACCCAGTACTTC. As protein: CASSLTDRFMATQYF.

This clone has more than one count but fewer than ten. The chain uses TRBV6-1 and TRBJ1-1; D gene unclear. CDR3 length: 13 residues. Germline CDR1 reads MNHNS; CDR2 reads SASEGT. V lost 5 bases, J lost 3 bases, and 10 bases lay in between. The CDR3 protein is CASSFRWDTEAFF. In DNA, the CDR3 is TGTGCCAGCAGTTTTCGGTGGGACACTGAAGCTTTCTTT.

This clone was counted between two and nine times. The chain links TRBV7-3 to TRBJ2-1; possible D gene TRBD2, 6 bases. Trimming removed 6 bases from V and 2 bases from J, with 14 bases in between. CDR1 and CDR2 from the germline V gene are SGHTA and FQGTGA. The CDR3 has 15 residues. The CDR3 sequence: CASSLGGPTYNEQFF. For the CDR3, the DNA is TGTGCCAGCAGTCTCGGAGGGCCTACCTACAATGAGCAGTTCTTC.

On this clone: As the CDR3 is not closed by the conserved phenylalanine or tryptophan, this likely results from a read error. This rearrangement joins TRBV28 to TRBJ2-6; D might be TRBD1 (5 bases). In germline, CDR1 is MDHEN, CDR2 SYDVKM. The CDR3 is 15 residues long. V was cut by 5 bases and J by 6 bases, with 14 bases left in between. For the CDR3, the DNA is TGTGCCAGCAGTCTTTTTAGGGGCGAGGCCAACGTCCTGACTTCC. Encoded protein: CASSLFRGEANVLTS.

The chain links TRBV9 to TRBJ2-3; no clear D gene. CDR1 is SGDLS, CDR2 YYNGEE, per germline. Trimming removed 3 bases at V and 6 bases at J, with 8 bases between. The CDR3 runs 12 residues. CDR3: CASSGNGDTQYF. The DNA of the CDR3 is TGTGCCAGCAGCGGCAATGGGGATACGCAGTATTTT.

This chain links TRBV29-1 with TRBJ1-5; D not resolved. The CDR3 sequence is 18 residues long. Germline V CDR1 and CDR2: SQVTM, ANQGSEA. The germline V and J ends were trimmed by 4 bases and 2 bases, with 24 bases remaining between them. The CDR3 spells CSVVGSPSLNYRNQPQHF. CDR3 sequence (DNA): TGCAGCGTTGTGGGCAGCCCTTCGTTGAATTATCGCAATCAGCCCCAGCATTTT. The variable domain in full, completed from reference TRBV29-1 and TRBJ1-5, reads SAVISQKPSRDICQRGTSLTIQCQVDSQVTMMFWYRQQPGQSLTLIATANQGSEATYESGFVIDKFPISRPNLTFSTLTVSNMSPEDSSIYLCSVVGSPSLNYRNQPQHFGDGTRLSIL.

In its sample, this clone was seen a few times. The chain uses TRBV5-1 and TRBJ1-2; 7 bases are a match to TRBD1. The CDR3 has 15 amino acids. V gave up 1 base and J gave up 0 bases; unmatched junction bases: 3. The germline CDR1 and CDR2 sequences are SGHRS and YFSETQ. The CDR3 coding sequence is TGCGCCAGCAGCTTGTCCGGGACAGCTAACTATGGCTACACCTTC. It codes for CASSLSGTANYGYTF.

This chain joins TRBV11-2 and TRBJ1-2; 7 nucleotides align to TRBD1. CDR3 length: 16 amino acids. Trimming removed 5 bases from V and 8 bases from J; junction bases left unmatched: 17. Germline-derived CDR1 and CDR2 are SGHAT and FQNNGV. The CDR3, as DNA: TGTGCCAGCAGCGTAGGAGGGGGCAGGACCTTCTTCGGCTACACCTTC. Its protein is CASSVGGGRTFFGYTF. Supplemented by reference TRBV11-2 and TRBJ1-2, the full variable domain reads EAGVAQSPRYKIIEKRQSVAFWCNPISGHATLYWYQQILGQGPKLLIQFQNNGVVDDSQLPKDRFSAERLKGVDSTLKIQPAKLEDSAVYLCASSVGGGRTFFGYTFGSGTRLTVV.

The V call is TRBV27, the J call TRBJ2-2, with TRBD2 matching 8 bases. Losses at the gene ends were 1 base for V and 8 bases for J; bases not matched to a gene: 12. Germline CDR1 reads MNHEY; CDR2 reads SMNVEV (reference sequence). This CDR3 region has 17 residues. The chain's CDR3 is CASSLFVSSSGLGELFF. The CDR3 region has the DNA TGTGCCAGCAGTTTATTCGTCAGTTCTAGCGGGTTAGGGGAGCTGTTTTTT.

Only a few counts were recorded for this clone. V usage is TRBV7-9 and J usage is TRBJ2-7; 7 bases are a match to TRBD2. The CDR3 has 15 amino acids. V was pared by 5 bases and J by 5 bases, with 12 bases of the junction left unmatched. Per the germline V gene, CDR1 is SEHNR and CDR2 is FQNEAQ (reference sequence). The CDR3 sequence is CASSGRTSSFDEQYF. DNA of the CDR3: TGTGCCAGCAGCGGTCGGACTAGTTCGTTCGACGAGCAGTACTTC.

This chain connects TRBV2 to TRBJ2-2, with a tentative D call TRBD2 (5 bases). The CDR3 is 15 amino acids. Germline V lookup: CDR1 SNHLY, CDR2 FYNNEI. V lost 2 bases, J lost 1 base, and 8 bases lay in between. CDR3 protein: CASSEFRGNTGELFF. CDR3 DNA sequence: TGTGCCAGCAGTGAATTTCGGGGGAACACCGGGGAGCTGTTTTTT. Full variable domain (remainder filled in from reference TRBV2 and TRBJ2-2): EPEVTQTPSHQVTQMGQEVILRCVPISNHLYFYWYRQILGQKVEFLVSFYNNEISEKSEIFDDQFSVERPDGSNFTLKIRSTKLEDSAMYFCASSEFRGNTGELFFGEGSRLTVL.

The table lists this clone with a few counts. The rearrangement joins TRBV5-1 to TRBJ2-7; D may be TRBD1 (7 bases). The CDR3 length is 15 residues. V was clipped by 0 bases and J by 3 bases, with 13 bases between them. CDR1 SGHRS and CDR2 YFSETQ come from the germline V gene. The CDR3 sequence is CASSLAGGLFYEQYF. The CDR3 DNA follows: TGCGCCAGCAGCTTGGCAGGGGGACTTTTCTACGAGCAGTACTTC.

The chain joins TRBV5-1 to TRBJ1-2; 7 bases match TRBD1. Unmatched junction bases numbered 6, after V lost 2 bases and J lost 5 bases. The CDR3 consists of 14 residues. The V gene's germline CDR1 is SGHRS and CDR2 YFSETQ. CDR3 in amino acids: CASSFNRGGYGYTF. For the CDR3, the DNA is TGCGCCAGCAGCTTCAACAGGGGAGGTTATGGCTACACCTTC.

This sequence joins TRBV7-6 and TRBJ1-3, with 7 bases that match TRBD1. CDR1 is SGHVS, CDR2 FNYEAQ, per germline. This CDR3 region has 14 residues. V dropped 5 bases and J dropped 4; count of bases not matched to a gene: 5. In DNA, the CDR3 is TGTGCCAGCAGCCCTCCGGGACAGGGAAACACCATATATTTT. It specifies CASSPPGQGNTIYF. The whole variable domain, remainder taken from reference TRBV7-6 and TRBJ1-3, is GAGVSQSPRYKVTKRGQDVALRCDPISGHVSLYWYRQALGQGPEFLTYFNYEAQQDKSGLPNDRFSAERPEGSISTLTIQRTEQRDSAMYRCASSPPGQGNTIYFGEGSWLTVV.

This CDR3 is CASSQDTGENTEAFF. The CDR3 DNA follows: TGTGCCAGCAGCCAAGATACAGGGGAGAACACTGAAGCTTTCTTT. The chain carries TRBV4-2 and TRBJ1-1; 7 nucleotides agree with TRBD1. J was trimmed by 1 base and V by 0 bases; bases with no gene match: 2. The CDR3 length is 15 residues. In germline, CDR1 is LGHNA, CDR2 YNFKEQ.

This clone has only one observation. CDR3 protein: CASSLVALAGPYEQYF. In nucleotides, the CDR3 is TGCGCCAGCAGCTTGGTAGCACTAGCGGGGCCCTACGAGCAGTACTTC. The V and J genes are TRBV5-1 and TRBJ2-7, with 10 nucleotides matching TRBD2. V was pared by 0 bases and J by 2 bases, with 5 bases of the junction left unmatched. CDR3 length: 16 residues. CDR1 is SGHRS, CDR2 YFSETQ, per germline.